A single sample is the source of the 15 T cell receptor beta chains below, sequenced in a study of T cells in Graves' hyperthyroidism and ophthalmopathy. RNA transcripts yielded amplified TCR beta CDR3 regions. RT-PCR in the first round (using the HTBI primer set) targeted the TCR CDR3. TCRdb independently ran MiXCR on the multiplex PCR reads; one entry per CDR3 protein. Among 530,000 or so distinct CDR3 sequences listed, 15% to 20% were seen once. What was sequenced was blood. These TCRs come from a woman under 30 with Graves' ophthalmopathy.

The chain has TRBV7-9 and TRBJ2-2; 10 bases match TRBD2. The CDR3 runs 15 residues. J gave up 5 bases and V 2 bases, and 2 bases lay outside the gene matches. Germline lookup yields CDR1 SEHNR and CDR2 FQNEAQ (reference sequence). The CDR3 region is CASSLTTSGTGELFF. CDR3 nucleotides: TGTGCCAGCAGCTTAACGACTAGCGGGACCGGGGAGCTGTTTTTT.

This rearrangement joins TRBV19 to TRBJ2-1; TRBD1 matches at 7 bases. This CDR3 contains 15 residues. Germline CDR1 LNHDA, CDR2 SQIVND (reference sequence). V shed 7 bases and J 4 bases; nucleotides not matched to a gene: 10. CDR3 loop: CASNLPGTAYNEQFF. DNA of the CDR3: TGTGCCAGTAATCTACCGGGGACAGCTTACAATGAGCAGTTCTTC.

This clonotype turned up a few times. In DNA form, the CDR3 reads TGTGCCAGCAGCTTACGTACAGGTACACTCTCTGGGGCCAACGTCCTGACTTTC. Protein sequence: CASSLRTGTLSGANVLTF. The chain uses TRBV13 and TRBJ2-6; D possibly corresponds to TRBD1 (5 bases). The length of the CDR3 is 18 residues. CDR1 is PRHDT, CDR2 FYEKMQ, per germline (reference sequence). The ends were cut back, 2 bases at V and 0 bases at J, with 14 bases in the middle.

This clonotype was seen ten or more times. The gene calls are TRBV20-1 and TRBJ2-1, with 7 bases lining up with TRBD2. This CDR3 is built from 13 residues. The V segment lost 8 bases and the J segment 4 bases; nucleotides outside the gene matches: 8. The V gene's germline CDR1 is DFQATT and CDR2 SNEGSKA (reference sequence). CDR3 sequence: CSKTVAGYNEQFF. The CDR3 DNA is TGCAGTAAAACTGTAGCGGGTTACAATGAGCAGTTCTTC.

This chain links TRBV2 with TRBJ1-2; D is uncertain. The CDR3 runs to 13 residues. V was trimmed by 5 bases and J by 6 bases, leaving 13 bases between them. The germline V gene has CDR1 SNHLY and CDR2 FYNNEI. The CDR3 nucleotides read TGTGCCAGCAGTTCGCGTCCTGGGGATGGCTACACCTTC. It encodes CASSSRPGDGYTF.

This clonotype turned up a few times. This chain uses TRBV30 with TRBJ1-1, with a possible D match to TRBD1 (5 bases). The germline CDR1 and CDR2 sequences are GTSNPN and SVGIG (reference sequence). CDR3 size: 11 residues. Trimming cost V 3 bases and J 10 bases, with 12 bases left between them. The CDR3 nucleotides are TGTGCCTGGAGCCCCGGGGCACCAGCTTTCTTT. Its protein product is CAWSPGAPAFF.

This clonotype was detected many times. This chain connects TRBV12-3 or TRBV12-4 to TRBJ2-5; no clear D gene. This CDR3 is 14 amino acids long. Deletions cut 6 bases from V and 1 base from J, with 12 bases between. The CDR3 DNA reads as TGTGCCAGCAGCAGCTTAGGGCTCCAAGAGACCCAGTACTTC. Translated: CASSSLGLQETQYF.

This chain uses TRBV13 with TRBJ2-5; maybe TRBD1 (6 bases). The J call may be faulty, since TRBJ2-1 better matches the DNA end. This CDR3 is 12 amino acids long. Germline CDR1 is PRHDT and CDR2 is FYEKMQ (reference sequence). The chain's CDR3 is CASSWGQETQFF. CDR3 bases: TGTGCCAGCAGCTGGGGGCAAGAGACCCAGTTCTTC.

Ten or more counts support this clonotype. The chain recombines TRBV2 with TRBJ2-5; 12 bases fit TRBD2. The V gene's germline CDR1 is SNHLY and CDR2 FYNNEI. Trimming at V came to 11 bases and at J to 5 bases, leaving 12 bases not matched to a gene. This CDR3 has 15 amino acids. The CDR3 DNA sequence: TGTGCCTTTCCCCTAGCGGGAGGGCCTCTGGAGACCCAGTACTTC. Its translation is CAFPLAGGPLETQYF.

Ten or more counts support this clonotype. The DNA for the CDR3 is TGTGCCAGCCTGCCCCTACAGAGCACAGATACGCAGTATTTT. Its translation is CASLPLQSTDTQYF. This sequence joins TRBV2 and TRBJ2-3; D remains ambiguous. This CDR3 is 14 amino acids long. Germline CDR1 SNHLY, CDR2 FYNNEI. Trimming took 8 bases from V and 0 from J, leaving 12 bases between them.

This clonotype was seen a handful of times. CDR3 nucleotides: TGCAGCGTTGAAGGTGGCAGGGCCACTGAAGCTTTCTTT. Protein sequence: CSVEGGRATEAFF. J is TRBJ1-1 and V is TRBV29-1; D perhaps matches TRBD1 (5 bases). Looked up from germline, CDR1 is SQVTM and CDR2 is ANQGSEA. Trimming cost V 1 base and J 4 bases, with 10 bases left between them. This CDR3 has 13 residues.

This clonotype came up many times. The chain joins TRBV7-8 to TRBJ2-2; D might be TRBD1 (6 bases). The germline gives CDR1 SGHVS, CDR2 FQNEAQ. The ends were cut back, 5 bases at V and 1 base at J, with 14 bases in the middle. The length of the CDR3 is 16 residues. CDR3 coding DNA: TGTGCCAGCAGCCCCCCCCCACAGGGGAACACCGGGGAGCTGTTTTTT. Translating it yields CASSPPPQGNTGELFF. Combining the CDR3 with reference TRBV7-8 and TRBJ2-2 gives the whole variable domain GAGVSQSPRYKVAKRGQDVALRCDPISGHVSLFWYQQALGQGPEFLTYFQNEAQLDKSGLPSDRFFAERPEGSVSTLKIQRTQQEDSAVYLCASSPPPQGNTGELFFGEGSRLTVL.

The V gene is TRBV2, the J gene TRBJ1-6, with 9 bases identical to TRBD1. V gave up 5 bases and J gave up 7 bases; unmatched junction bases: 12. Germline values: CDR1 SNHLY, CDR2 FYNNEI. This CDR3 comprises 17 residues. The CDR3 is CASSQTTPGQGNSPLHF. In DNA form, the CDR3 reads TGTGCCAGCAGTCAAACCACCCCCGGACAGGGGAATTCACCCCTCCACTTT.

There are a few counts of this clonotype. A much larger clone differs by one base, so this may be a read error. The chain carries TRBV2 and TRBJ2-5; maybe TRBD1 (5 bases). Trimming stripped 6 bases from V and 7 bases from J, with 15 bases between. Germline V gene data show CDR1 as SNHLY and CDR2 as FYNNEI. There are 13 residues in the CDR3. The CDR3 nucleotides read TGTGCCAGCAGCTTTTCAGGGTTAGGGACCCAGTACTTC. Protein sequence: CASSFSGLGTQYF.

In its sample, this clonotype was seen many times. The chain links TRBV5-1 to TRBJ2-1, with 13 positions matching TRBD2. CDR1 and CDR2 from the germline V gene are SGHRS and YFSETQ. The CDR3 is 16 residues long. J lost 5 bases, V lost 0 bases, and 2 bases had no gene match. CDR3 sequence (DNA): TGCGCCAGCAGCTTGGAACTAGCGGGAGGGGACAATGAGCAGTTCTTC. Residues: CASSLELAGGDNEQFF.